A single sample gave rise to the 32 T cell receptor beta chains below, sequenced in a study of T-cell reconstitution after alpha-beta-depleted transplantation in children. Unique molecular identifiers tagged the TCRbeta library. Using its own MiXCR run on the PCR reads, TCRdb lists one record per CDR3 protein. The repertoire has about 120,000 distinct CDR3 sequences, 9% to 12% of them found once; the top ten carry 34%. The specimen was PBMCs, collected before TCRalphabeta/CD19-depleted stem cell transplant. The receptors stem from a boy aged 2 to 10 with acute lymphoblastic leukemia, due to receive a stem cell transplant.

With regard to this clonotype: A junction end diverges from the germline sequence, so it may reflect a read error. The chain links TRBV5-1 to TRBJ2-7; perhaps TRBD2 as D (5 bases). CDR1 is SGHRS, CDR2 YFSETQ, per germline. The CDR3 sequence is 12 residues long. The CDR3 region is CASSDTDYEQCF. In nucleotides, the CDR3 is TGCGCCAGCAGCGACACTGACTACGAGCAGTGCTTC.

This clonotype occurred a few times. The genes are TRBV7-3 and TRBJ2-5, with D unclear. Germline CDR1 reads SGHTA; CDR2 reads FQGTGA. CDR3 length: 13 residues. The ends were cut back, 2 bases at V and 6 bases at J, with 10 bases in the middle. CDR3 protein: CASSLSQSKTQYF. The CDR3 DNA follows: TGTGCCAGCAGCTTATCCCAGAGTAAGACCCAGTACTTC.

This sequence joins TRBV29-1 and TRBJ2-1, with 7 nucleotides matching TRBD1. The CDR3 is 14 residues long. Losses at the gene ends were 3 bases for V and 6 bases for J; bases not matched to a gene: 8. The germline V gene has CDR1 SQVTM and CDR2 ANQGSEA. In DNA form, the CDR3 reads TGCAGCGTTGAGGACAGGCAGAGGTCCAATGAGCAGTTCTTC. Translating gives CSVEDRQRSNEQFF.

This clonotype was detected only a few times. The CDR3 loop is CASSRNRVGGTQYF. In DNA, the CDR3 is TGTGCCAGCTCCCGCAACAGGGTTGGCGGGACCCAGTACTTC. The chain couples TRBV18 to TRBJ2-5; D possibly corresponds to TRBD1 (6 bases). Germline CDR1 is KGHSH and CDR2 is LQKENI. This CDR3 is 14 amino acids long. V was pared by 6 bases and J by 7 bases, with 18 bases between.

This clonotype has ten or more counts. V and J are TRBV25-1 and TRBJ2-4; 9 bases match TRBD1. There are 17 residues in the CDR3. The V segment lost 2 bases and the J segment 3 bases; nucleotides outside the gene matches: 8. Germline assignment: CDR1 MGHDK and CDR2 SYGVNS. The CDR3 sequence is CASSETGQGSGKNIQYF. The CDR3 DNA follows: TGTGCCAGCAGTGAAACAGGACAGGGGTCGGGCAAAAACATTCAGTACTTC. The complete variable domain, with remaining parts taken from reference TRBV25-1 and TRBJ2-4, reads EADIYQTPRYLVIGTGKKITLECSQTMGHDKMYWYQQDPGMELHLIHYSYGVNSTEKGDLSSESTVSRIRTEHFPLTLESARPSHTSQYLCASSETGQGSGKNIQYFGAGTRLSVL.

The V call is TRBV20-1, the J call TRBJ2-1; possibly TRBD1 for D (5 bases). The CDR3 sequence is 16 residues long. Germline CDR1 is DFQATT and CDR2 is SNEGSKA (reference sequence). The V gene lost 7 bases and the J gene lost 3 bases, with 22 bases spanning the gap. The CDR3 region has the DNA TGCAGTGTCCCGACCAGGGTAGCCCGAGGCTACAATGAGCAGTTCTTC. Residues: CSVPTRVARGYNEQFF.

This clonotype occurred many times. The chain uses TRBV12-3 or TRBV12-4 and TRBJ2-1, with TRBD2 identical over 8 bases. The CDR3 contains 14 residues. V lost 3 bases and J lost 7; bases outside the gene matches: 5. CDR3 sequence (DNA): TGTGCCAGCAGTTTCCGGGAGGGTAGGAATGAGCAGTTCTTC. This translates into CASSFREGRNEQFF.

Concerning this clonotype itself: One end of the junction is discordant with germline, which a read error may explain. The gene calls are TRBV12-3 or TRBV12-4 and TRBJ2-2; 8 bases map to TRBD2. This CDR3 contains 18 residues. CDR3 residues: CACSFSLAGLANTGELFF. The CDR3 DNA reads TGTGCCTGCAGTTTTAGTCTAGCGGGTCTCGCGAACACCGGGGAGCTGTTTTTT.

The chain is built from TRBV6-2 or TRBV6-3 and TRBJ2-7, with TRBD2 identical over 12 bases. The CDR3 loop spans 15 amino acids. Germline V gene data show CDR1 as MNHEY and CDR2 as SVGEGT. V gave up 6 bases and J gave up 6 bases; unmatched junction bases: 9. CDR3 residues: CASRLTSGRTGEQYF. The CDR3 DNA reads as TGTGCCAGCAGGCTAACTAGCGGGAGGACAGGCGAGCAGTACTTC.

This clonotype was picked up many times. The V call is TRBV5-1, the J call TRBJ2-2, with D unclear. V shed 0 bases and J shed 2 bases, with 5 bases lying between them. This CDR3 comprises 14 residues. Per the germline V gene, CDR1 is SGHRS and CDR2 is YFSETQ. CDR3 amino acids: CASSLVANTGELFF. The CDR3 nucleotides read TGCGCCAGCAGCTTGGTCGCTAACACCGGGGAGCTGTTTTTT.

Ten or more counts support this clonotype. The chain links TRBV20-1 to TRBJ2-3; 14 bases line up with TRBD2. The length of the CDR3 is 17 residues. CDR1 and CDR2 (germline): DFQATT, SNEGSKA (reference sequence). Trimming cost V 3 bases and J 0 bases; bases outside gene matches: 5. The DNA of the CDR3 is TGCAGTGCTAGGGTGGGACTAGCGGGAGTCAGCACAGATACGCAGTATTTT. Its protein product is CSARVGLAGVSTDTQYF.

In this sample, this clonotype turned up many times. The chain has TRBV12-3 or TRBV12-4 and TRBJ2-3; D is possibly TRBD2 (5 bases). The CDR3 is 12 residues long. V lost 8 bases and J 2 bases, leaving 8 bases between the germline ends. The CDR3 here is CASGRHTDTQYF. DNA for the CDR3: TGTGCCAGCGGGAGACACACAGATACGCAGTATTTT.

This chain links TRBV4-2 with TRBJ2-5, with 13 bases lining up with TRBD2. The V gene end was trimmed by 0 bases and the J gene end by 5 bases; junction bases not matched to a gene: 6. This CDR3 spans 17 amino acids. Germline V lookup: CDR1 LGHNA, CDR2 YNFKEQ. The CDR3 nucleotides are TGTGCCAGCAGCCAAGATCCCTCGACTAGCGGGAGGGAGACCCAGTACTTC. It specifies CASSQDPSTSGRETQYF.

This clonotype was found a few times. The chain has TRBV20-1 and TRBJ1-5; maybe TRBD1 (6 bases). The CDR3 spans 15 residues. Germline loops: CDR1 DFQATT, CDR2 SNEGSKA (reference sequence). The V end lost 1 base, the J end lost 0 bases, and 10 bases lay between the germline ends. CDR3 protein: CSARGTENSNQPQHF. The CDR3 DNA is TGCAGTGCTAGAGGGACAGAAAATAGCAATCAGCCCCAGCATTTT.

This clonotype was recorded a few times. The V gene is TRBV20-1, the J gene TRBJ1-1; 8 nucleotides match TRBD1. Germline values: CDR1 DFQATT, CDR2 SNEGSKA (reference sequence). This CDR3 is 13 amino acids long. The CDR3 sequence is CSTNRGGNTEAFF. The CDR3 DNA follows: TGCAGCACTAACAGGGGGGGGAACACTGAAGCTTTCTTT.

This CDR3 is CASSSHTDTQYF. In nucleotides, the CDR3 is TGTGCCAGCAGTTCACACACAGATACGCAGTATTTT. This chain joins TRBV6-2 or TRBV6-3 and TRBJ2-3; no definite D call. Between the trimmed V and J ends, which lost 4 bases and 2 bases, there was a span of 4 bases. CDR1 and CDR2 from the germline V gene are MNHEY and SVGEGT. The CDR3 covers 12 residues.

The chain carries TRBV4-1 and TRBJ2-7; 9 nucleotides align to TRBD1. This CDR3 has 17 amino acids. In germline, CDR1 is MGHRA, CDR2 YSYEKL. J was trimmed by 2 bases and V by 0 bases; bases with no gene match: 8. In DNA, the CDR3 is TGCGCCAGCAGCCAAGACCGCACAGGGGGCCTTACCTACGAGCAGTACTTC. As protein: CASSQDRTGGLTYEQYF.

This clonotype was recorded at least ten times. The chain has TRBV5-8 and TRBJ2-5; D gene unclear. With 5 bases removed from V and 1 base from J, the gap between germline ends came to 15 bases. There are 15 residues in the CDR3. Germline V lookup: CDR1 SGHTS, CDR2 YDEGEE. CDR3 protein: CASSLPRQTQETQYF. The CDR3, as DNA: TGTGCCAGCAGTTTGCCCCGCCAAACCCAAGAGACCCAGTACTTC.

This clonotype was picked up many times. The gene calls are TRBV7-6 and TRBJ2-3; D is uncertain. From germline, CDR1 is SGHVS and CDR2 FNYEAQ. The CDR3 runs to 16 residues. V was trimmed by 1 base and J by 1 base, leaving 12 bases between them. This CDR3 reads CASSLGATGGTDTQYF. The CDR3 nucleotides are TGTGCCAGCAGCTTAGGGGCGACCGGAGGCACAGATACGCAGTATTTT.

This chain uses TRBV28 with TRBJ1-2; D gene ambiguous. The CDR3 extends over 11 amino acids. V lost 5 bases, J lost 3 bases, and 4 bases lay in between. The germline V gene has CDR1 MDHEN and CDR2 SYDVKM. The CDR3 DNA sequence: TGTGCCAGCAGTGTGGACTATGGCTACACCTTC. Protein: CASSVDYGYTF.

This clonotype showed up just a few times. This sequence joins TRBV5-1 and TRBJ2-5; 7 nucleotides line up with TRBD1. Looked up from germline, CDR1 is SGHRS and CDR2 is YFSETQ. The V segment lost 3 bases and the J segment 4 bases; nucleotides outside the gene matches: 15. The CDR3 runs to 17 residues. CDR3 DNA: TGCGCCAGCAGCTCGGCTGGGACAGCACCCAACAGAGAGACCCAGTACTTC. Amino acid sequence: CASSSAGTAPNRETQYF.

This clonotype has only a few counts. The chain has TRBV5-6 and TRBJ2-7, with TRBD2 as a possible D gene (5 bases). The CDR3 is 13 residues long. In germline, CDR1 is SGHDT, CDR2 YYEEEE. Deletions cut 4 bases from V and 6 bases from J, with 14 bases between. CDR3 loop: CASSLTLGSEQYF. CDR3 in DNA: TGTGCCAGCAGCCTGACTCTGGGGAGCGAGCAGTACTTC.

This clonotype was seen ten or more times. CDR3 in amino acids: CSARVSGANTGELFF. DNA of the CDR3: TGCAGTGCTAGAGTTTCGGGTGCGAACACCGGGGAGCTGTTTTTT. The chain carries TRBV20-1 and TRBJ2-2; D is uncertain. V was shortened by 1 base and J by 0 bases, with 9 bases between the two germline ends. The CDR3 contains 15 residues. The germline V gene encodes CDR1 DFQATT and CDR2 SNEGSKA (reference sequence).

In the case of this clonotype: A much larger clone lies one base from this, so it may be a read error. The genes are TRBV10-3 and TRBJ2-1, with 13 bases fitting TRBD2. Per germline, CDR1 ENHRY and CDR2 SYGVKD. The CDR3 extends over 19 amino acids. J gave up 7 bases and V 5 bases, and 17 bases lay outside the gene matches. The CDR3: CAISLVLRGTSGIRNEQFF. Written as DNA, the CDR3 is TGTGCCATCAGTTTAGTACTGCGTGGGACTAGCGGGATTCGAAATGAGCAGTTCTTC.

At least ten counts were recorded for this clonotype. The rearrangement uses TRBV5-6 and TRBJ1-1; possible D gene TRBD1, 6 bases. This CDR3 has 14 residues. Germline V gene data show CDR1 as SGHDT and CDR2 as YYEEEE. Trimming cost V 2 bases and J 2 bases, with 10 bases left between them. The CDR3 region is CASSLRDTNTEAFF. In DNA, the CDR3 is TGTGCCAGCAGCTTAAGGGACACTAACACTGAAGCTTTCTTT.

In this sample, this clonotype turned up many times. V and J are TRBV5-1 and TRBJ2-3; D remains unclear. Trimming shortened V by 0 bases and J by 1 base, and 12 bases separated the two germline ends. CDR3 length: 16 amino acids. Per the germline V gene, CDR1 is SGHRS and CDR2 is YFSETQ. The CDR3 spells CASSLDVGKGTDTQYF. In nucleotides, the CDR3 is TGCGCCAGCAGCTTGGATGTGGGAAAGGGCACAGATACGCAGTATTTT.

Ten or more counts support this clonotype. The V and J genes are TRBV5-1 and TRBJ2-1; D possibly corresponds to TRBD1 (5 bases). The CDR3 is 15 residues long. Between the trimmed V and J ends, which lost 4 bases and 0 bases, there was a span of 11 bases. Germline V gene sequence: CDR1 SGHRS, CDR2 YFSETQ. CDR3 protein: CASSGAPSSYNEQFF. DNA of the CDR3: TGCGCCAGCAGCGGGGCGCCGAGCTCCTACAATGAGCAGTTCTTC.

This clonotype occurred many times. The chain joins TRBV20-1 to TRBJ2-7; TRBD2 matches at 10 bases. With V trimmed by 0 bases and J by 2 bases, 7 bases remained unmatched. Germline loops: CDR1 DFQATT, CDR2 SNEGSKA (reference sequence). The length of the CDR3 is 16 residues. The CDR3 DNA follows: TGCAGTGCTAGAGAGACCATAGCGGGAGGCGCCTACGAGCAGTACTTC. Protein: CSARETIAGGAYEQYF.

The chain combines TRBV6-6 with TRBJ2-3; D call uncertain. This CDR3 region has 12 residues. Looked up from germline, CDR1 is MNHNY and CDR2 is SVGAGI (reference sequence). V lost 5 bases and J lost 6, with 9 bases in between. The DNA for the CDR3 is TGTGCCAGCAGTCCCTCCCCTGATACGCAGTATTTT. Translated, it gives CASSPSPDTQYF.

This clonotype was counted a few times. V and J are TRBV4-1 and TRBJ2-7; weak D call: TRBD2 (6 bases). The V end lost 4 bases, the J end lost 2 bases, and 12 bases lay between the germline ends. Germline CDR1 and CDR2: MGHRA and YSYEKL. The length of the CDR3 is 14 residues. CDR3 protein: CASSPTTGAYEQYF. The CDR3 DNA follows: TGCGCCAGCAGCCCAACTACGGGGGCCTACGAGCAGTACTTC.

This clonotype has more than one count but fewer than ten. The V gene is TRBV3-1, the J gene TRBJ1-5; TRBD1 aligns across 7 bases. Per the germline V gene, CDR1 is LGHDT and CDR2 is YNNKEL (reference sequence). The ends lost 1 base at V and 7 bases at J; junction bases unmatched: 4. The CDR3 consists of 14 residues. CDR3 protein: CASSQGAGGQPQHF. The DNA for the CDR3 is TGTGCCAGCAGCCAAGGGGCAGGGGGGCAGCCCCAGCATTTT.

This clonotype has only a few counts. The chain recombines TRBV6-1 with TRBJ1-3; D may be TRBD1 (6 bases). CDR1 is MNHNS and CDR2 is SASEGT in the germline V gene. The CDR3 is 16 residues long. The V end lost 2 bases, the J end lost 1 base, and 12 bases lay between the germline ends. The CDR3 sequence is CASSEPTQGSGNTIYF. For the CDR3, the DNA is TGTGCCAGCAGTGAACCGACACAGGGTTCTGGAAACACCATATATTTT.